What follows are 20 T cell receptor beta chains derived from one specimen sequenced in a study of OX40 agonist ivuxolimab in advanced cancers. The protocol was immunoSEQ multiplex PCR, while the TCRdb copy is restricted to in-frame clones and leaves out a portion. The table lists around 97,000 clones, approximately 87% of them singletons. Specimen: CD4+ or CD8+ T cells sorted from blood, collected in a trial of the OX40 agonist ivuxolimab. Source of these receptors: an adult with an advanced solid tumor such as melanoma, head and neck, liver or kidney cancer.

The chain recombines TRBV5-4 with TRBJ1-2; D is unresolved. Trimming left V 0 bases short and J 3 bases short, with 12 bases between. The CDR3 contains 15 residues. The V gene's germline CDR1 is SGHNT and CDR2 YYREEE (reference sequence). The CDR3 region is CASSLAVKRHYGYTF. DNA of the CDR3: TGTGCCAGCAGCTTGGCCGTCAAGCGCCACTATGGCTACACCTTC.

The CDR3 DNA reads TGTGCCAGCAGCTTAGATTGGATGGGTGAAGACAGGCGGACTGAAGCTTTCTTT. This translates into CASSLDWMGEDRRTEAFF. The gene calls are TRBV11-3 and TRBJ1-1, with D maybe TRBD1 (6 bases). Germline CDR1 is SGHNT and CDR2 is YENEEA. There are 18 residues in the CDR3. The V gene lost 0 bases and the J gene lost 5 bases, with 22 bases spanning the gap.

The chain joins TRBV5-5 to TRBJ1-1; D is uncertain. CDR3 length: 12 amino acids. Germline V gene data show CDR1 as SGHKS and CDR2 as YYEKEE (reference sequence). Trimming took 4 bases from V and 11 from J, leaving 15 bases between them. CDR3 protein: CASSPDEVRAFF. In DNA, the CDR3 is TGTGCCAGCAGCCCAGACGAGGTTCGGGCTTTCTTT.

This clone appeared a few times. This rearrangement joins TRBV11-2 to TRBJ1-2; no reliable D call. The V end was cut by 11 bases, the J end by 7 bases, with 14 bases between. Germline V gives CDR1 SGHAT, CDR2 FQNNGV. The length of the CDR3 is 11 residues. The CDR3 coding sequence is TGTGCCTCCTCGTCCGGTTTTGGCTACACCTTC. Its translation is CASSSGFGYTF.

This clone was counted a single time. This chain uses TRBV15 with TRBJ2-1, with 9 bases identical to TRBD2. The CDR3 totals 16 residues. Germline assignment: CDR1 LNHNV and CDR2 YYDKDF (reference sequence). The V gene end was trimmed by 1 base and the J gene end by 8 bases; junction bases not matched to a gene: 9. The DNA of the CDR3 is TGTGCCACCAGCAGAGCCGGGACTAGCCGATCTTATGAGCAGTTCTTC. Translated, it gives CATSRAGTSRSYEQFF.

The V call is TRBV5-4, the J call TRBJ1-2; D gene uncertain. V gave up 0 bases and J gave up 5 bases, with 20 bases separating them. Per the germline V gene, CDR1 is SGHNT and CDR2 is YYREEE (reference sequence). The CDR3 runs 17 residues. In DNA form, the CDR3 reads TGTGCCAGCAGCTTGGGAGTTCACGGACGCTCCTCATATGGCTACACCTTC. Translated, it gives CASSLGVHGRSSYGYTF. Supplemented by reference TRBV5-4 and TRBJ1-2, the full variable domain reads ETGVTQSPTHLIKTRGQQVTLRCSSQSGHNTVSWYQQALGQGPQFIFQYYREEENGRGNFPPRFSGLQFPNYSSELNVNALELDDSALYLCASSLGVHGRSSYGYTFGSGTRLTVV.

The CDR3 region is CASSFRALGEKLFF. The CDR3 DNA reads as TGTGCCAGCAGCTTCAGGGCGTTAGGGGAAAAACTGTTTTTT. This chain connects TRBV5-4 to TRBJ1-4; D may be TRBD1 (5 bases). CDR1 is SGHNT, CDR2 YYREEE, per germline (reference sequence). This CDR3 comprises 14 residues. Trimming removed 2 bases at V and 8 bases at J, with 13 bases between.

The chain links TRBV11-2 to TRBJ1-1; D is undetermined. Germline V CDR1 and CDR2: SGHAT, FQNNGV. The CDR3 extends over 14 amino acids. Trimming cost V 4 bases and J 4 bases, with 13 bases left between them. The CDR3 protein is CASSSTSLGTEAFF. Written as DNA, the CDR3 is TGTGCCAGCAGCTCGACAAGCTTGGGCACTGAAGCTTTCTTT.

The chain couples TRBV5-1 to TRBJ1-1; D is ambiguous. The germline V gene encodes CDR1 SGHRS and CDR2 YFSETQ. V lost 0 bases to trimming and J lost 1 base, with 7 bases between them. The CDR3 extends over 14 amino acids. CDR3 protein: CASSLGPGNTEAFF. For the CDR3, the DNA is TGCGCCAGCAGCTTGGGTCCAGGGAACACTGAAGCTTTCTTT.

As to this clone: This could be a read error, since a much larger clone is one nucleotide away. CDR3 loop: CASGLNYGYTF. The CDR3 DNA follows: TGTGCCAGCGGCTTGAACTATGGCTACACCTTC. This sequence joins TRBV7-8 and TRBJ1-2; no definite D call. This CDR3 contains 11 residues. The V gene's germline CDR1 is SGHVS and CDR2 FQNEAQ. Full variable domain (rest looked up from reference TRBV7-8 and TRBJ1-2): GAGVSQSPRYKVAKRGQDVALRCDPISGHVSLFWYQQALGQGPEFLTYFQNEAQLDKSGLPSDRFFAERPEGSVSTLKIQRTQQEDSAVYLCASGLNYGYTFGSGTRLTVV.

The CDR3 region has the DNA TGTGCCAGCAGTTCGTCAGTCACCGGGGAGCTGTTTTTT. It specifies CASSSSVTGELFF. This chain joins TRBV6-5 and TRBJ2-2; D not resolved. CDR1 is MNHEY, CDR2 SVGAGI, per germline. V lost 4 bases to trimming and J lost 4 bases, with 7 bases between them. The CDR3 has 13 residues.

The V call is TRBV4-1, the J call TRBJ1-1, with 8 bases identical to TRBD1. This CDR3 region has 15 residues. J lost 4 bases, V lost 3 bases, and 7 bases had no gene match. Looked up from germline, CDR1 is MGHRA and CDR2 is YSYEKL. The chain's CDR3 is CASSQYQGARTEAFF. The DNA of the CDR3 is TGCGCCAGCAGCCAGTACCAGGGGGCGCGCACTGAAGCTTTCTTT.

This clone was detected only once. V and J are TRBV6-5 and TRBJ1-5; D may be TRBD1 (6 bases). This CDR3 has 16 amino acids. V lost 0 bases and J lost 3, with 12 bases in between. Looked up from germline, CDR1 is MNHEY and CDR2 is SVGAGI. The CDR3 spells CASSYSYRADNQPQHF. In DNA, the CDR3 is TGTGCCAGCAGTTACTCCTACAGGGCGGACAATCAGCCCCAGCATTTT.

This clone occurred once. The rearrangement joins TRBV2 to TRBJ2-7, with TRBD2 identical over 8 bases. The junction had 4 bases not matched to a gene; V was cut back by 4 bases and J by 2 bases. CDR1 is SNHLY and CDR2 is FYNNEI in the germline V gene. The CDR3 is 14 residues long. The CDR3 reads CASSVRGVTYEQYF. CDR3 sequence (DNA): TGTGCCAGCAGTGTGCGGGGGGTCACCTACGAGCAGTACTTC.

The chain is built from TRBV7-3 and TRBJ1-5; D unresolved. This CDR3 is built from 12 residues. V gave up 5 bases and J gave up 4 bases, with 6 bases separating them. CDR1 is SGHTA, CDR2 FQGTGA, per germline. Here the CDR3 reads CASSAPNQPQHF. Here the CDR3 DNA reads TGTGCCAGCAGCGCCCCTAATCAGCCCCAGCATTTT.

The V and J genes are TRBV6-5 and TRBJ1-2, with D maybe TRBD1 (5 bases). With 2 bases removed from V and 5 bases from J, the gap between germline ends came to 9 bases. The germline CDR1 and CDR2 sequences are MNHEY and SVGAGI. The CDR3 covers 13 residues. DNA of the CDR3: TGTGCCAGCAGTTACACCAGGGAGTATGGCTACACCTTC. It translates to CASSYTREYGYTF.

A word on this clone: One end of the junction does not line up with germline, which may come from a read error. This chain uses TRBV7-7 with TRBJ2-7; D uncertain. The CDR3 runs to 13 residues. CDR1 and CDR2 from the germline V gene are SSHAT and FNYEAQ (reference sequence). CDR3 nucleotide sequence: TGTGCTAGCAGCTTTGGTCCTAGTTACGAGCAGTACTTC. Its protein is CASSFGPSYEQYF.

This chain uses TRBV4-1 with TRBJ2-1; D is perhaps TRBD2 (5 bases). Per germline, CDR1 MGHRA and CDR2 YSYEKL. V lost 4 bases, J lost 4 bases, and 20 bases lay in between. There are 17 residues in the CDR3. CDR3 DNA: TGCGCCAGCAGCCCTACGGAGGATAAGGGTTTTTACAATGAGCAGTTCTTC. It is translated as CASSPTEDKGFYNEQFF.

The chain employs TRBV7-9 and TRBJ2-1, with 12 bases fitting TRBD2. The V segment lost 3 bases and the J segment 9 bases; nucleotides outside the gene matches: 3. This CDR3 region has 14 residues. The V gene's germline CDR1 is SEHNR and CDR2 FQNEAQ (reference sequence). The CDR3 spells CASSFWTSGTEQFF. DNA of the CDR3: TGTGCCAGCAGCTTTTGGACTAGCGGGACTGAGCAGTTCTTC.

The chain carries TRBV19 and TRBJ1-2; weak D call: TRBD1 (5 bases). V lost 6 bases and J lost 8, with 19 bases in between. The length of the CDR3 is 14 residues. Per the germline V gene, CDR1 is LNHDA and CDR2 is SQIVND (reference sequence). The CDR3 DNA sequence: TGTGCCAGTAGACTCAACCCAGGGAGGGACGGCTACACCTTC. Amino acid sequence: CASRLNPGRDGYTF.